The present T cell receptor (beta chain) was sequenced within a study of human T cells and chemical hapten exposure. MiXCR, applied by TCRdb to the RACE reads, yields one record per CDR3 protein. The table records 120,000 or so distinct CDR3 sequences, approximately 10% of them present only once. This clonotype was seen more than once but under ten times. CDR3 length: 11 amino acids. Trimming removed 1 base from V and 7 bases from J, with 5 bases in between. Germline V gene data show CDR1 as SGHRS and CDR2 as YFSETQ. Time point meaning: patch test 3, about 24 weeks after DPC sensitization. Treatment: therapeutic diphenylcyclopropenone sensitization with weekly scalp DPC.

The input for sequencing was whole blood, taken in connection with sensitization to the hapten diphenylcyclopropenone (DPC). The V and J genes are TRBV5-1 and TRBJ1-1; D is unclear. The sequence was obtained from a woman aged 45 to 65 with alopecia areata. Some clones in this sample may be carry-over from other donors' samples. CDR3 protein: CASSLKGEAFF. In DNA, the CDR3 is TGCGCCAGCAGCTTGAAAGGTGAAGCTTTCTTT.